This TCR beta chain was recovered during a study of beta chain features in type 1 diabetes. Study-wide findings and caveats: Relative to healthy donors, patients appeared to have naive, central memory and Treg TCRB repertoires that were more similar. Shorter TCRB CDR3s, moderately but significantly so, marked every one of the four CD4+ subsets in Type 1 diabetes patients.

The sequenced template was cDNA made from the entire isolated RNA. The read count averaged about 3.3 million across naive, central memory and regulatory T cell samples. Using immunoSEQ multiplex PCR, the repertoire was profiled, and TCRdb retains in-frame clones only, with some absent. The sample has nearly 350,000 clones, around 9% seen once. This CDR3 has 15 amino acids. Per the germline V gene, CDR1 is LGHNA and CDR2 is YSLEER. V gave up 2 bases and J gave up 6 bases, with 14 bases separating them. This clone showed up just a few times. Its antigen is still unknown. The TCR was taken from a young man with type 1 diabetes. Sequencing was done on a sample of central memory CD4+ T cells from blood. The chain combines TRBV4-3 with TRBJ2-1; maybe TRBD2 (6 bases). In nucleotides, the CDR3 is TGCGCCAGCAGCCAATACGCCGGGACTTTCAATGAGCAGTTCTTC. Translation: CASSQYAGTFNEQFF.